This entry lists 11 T cell receptor beta chains sequenced from one sample in a study of OX40 agonist ivuxolimab in advanced cancers. Here immunoSEQ multiplex PCR was the method, and the copy in TCRdb shows in-frame clones only, minus some. The sample has under 40,000 clones, 80% to 85% seen once. Sequenced material: CD4+ or CD8+ T cells sorted from blood, taken in a trial of the OX40 agonist ivuxolimab. These receptors were taken from an adult with an advanced solid tumor such as melanoma, head and neck, liver or kidney cancer.

The CDR3 sequence: CASSLMMNGINTEAFF. The CDR3 nucleotides are TGTGCCAGCAGCTTAATGATGAACGGGATCAACACTGAAGCTTTCTTT. V and J are TRBV7-3 and TRBJ1-1; D gene unclear. V dropped 1 base and J dropped 2 bases, with 14 bases sitting between them. The germline gives CDR1 SGHTA, CDR2 FQGTGA. The CDR3 runs 16 residues.

This chain links TRBV7-9 with TRBJ2-5; 11 nucleotides agree with TRBD2. The CDR3 is made up of 15 amino acids. With V trimmed by 5 bases and J by 5 bases, 7 bases remained unmatched. CDR1 is SEHNR and CDR2 is FQNEAQ in the germline V gene (reference sequence). CDR3 residues: CASSLTSGGWETQYF. The CDR3 region has the DNA TGTGCCAGCAGCCTTACTAGCGGGGGCTGGGAGACCCAGTACTTC.

The genes are TRBV6-1 and TRBJ1-1; D gene uncertain. Germline loops: CDR1 MNHNS, CDR2 SASEGT. The CDR3 consists of 14 residues. The germline V and J ends were trimmed by 2 bases and 5 bases, with 12 bases remaining between them. The CDR3 coding sequence is TGTGCCAGCAGTGAATTTGGGAGGCGAACTGAAGCTTTCTTT. This encodes CASSEFGRRTEAFF.

This chain connects TRBV11-2 to TRBJ2-7; 8 bases align to TRBD2. Germline-derived CDR1 and CDR2 are SGHAT and FQNNGV. The V segment lost 5 bases and the J segment 5 bases; nucleotides outside the gene matches: 14. The CDR3 is made up of 16 amino acids. CDR3 in DNA: TGTGCCAGCAGCCGCAACCAGGCGGGGGGTCTGGACGAGCAGTACTTC. The encoded protein is CASSRNQAGGLDEQYF.

The V call is TRBV5-1, the J call TRBJ1-2; no clear D. Trimming shortened V by 0 bases and J by 4 bases, and 10 bases separated the two germline ends. CDR3 length: 14 residues. Germline V gene data show CDR1 as SGHRS and CDR2 as YFSETQ. The CDR3 region has the DNA TGCGCCAGCAGCTTGGCCGGAGGGCTCTATGGCTACACCTTC. Encoded protein: CASSLAGGLYGYTF.

The chain links TRBV7-9 to TRBJ2-7, with TRBD1 matching 8 bases. Germline V gives CDR1 SEHNR, CDR2 FQNEAQ (reference sequence). The trim removed 7 bases at V and 5 bases at J, leaving 10 bases unmatched. The length of the CDR3 is 14 residues. The CDR3 DNA sequence: TGTGCCAGCAACAATCCAGGGGGCAGAGACGAGCAGTACTTC. Translating gives CASNNPGGRDEQYF.

The chain has TRBV20-1 and TRBJ2-3; D is uncertain. Trimming removed 5 bases from V and 6 bases from J, with 9 bases in between. In germline, CDR1 is DFQATT, CDR2 SNEGSKA (reference sequence). CDR3 length equals 11 residues. The CDR3 DNA sequence: TGCAGTGCTGACTCGCGGGATACGCAGTATTTT. Translated, it gives CSADSRDTQYF.

J is TRBJ2-1 and V is TRBV5-1; TRBD2 agrees at 9 bases. Germline CDR1 and CDR2: SGHRS and YFSETQ. The length of the CDR3 is 16 residues. The V gene end was trimmed by 3 bases and the J gene end by 7 bases; junction bases not matched to a gene: 11. This chain's CDR3 is CASSWAGGGAANEQFF. CDR3 coding DNA: TGCGCCAGCAGCTGGGCTGGCGGGGGGGCAGCAAATGAGCAGTTCTTC.

The chain recombines TRBV5-4 with TRBJ1-4, with D unresolved. Germline CDR1 is SGHNT and CDR2 is YYREEE (reference sequence). The CDR3 has 15 amino acids. V lost 0 bases, J lost 8 bases, and 14 bases lay in between. CDR3 bases: TGTGCCAGCAGCTTGGACGCAGGCTCCTCGGAAAAACTGTTTTTT. It encodes CASSLDAGSSEKLFF.

This clone was seen only a few times. The rearrangement links TRBV6-1 to TRBJ1-4; weak D call: TRBD1 (6 bases). Trimming shortened V by 6 bases and J by 7 bases, and 15 bases separated the two germline ends. This CDR3 has 14 amino acids. Germline CDR1 and CDR2: MNHNS and SASEGT. The CDR3 DNA reads as TGTGCCAGCAGAAGGACAGCCGGTGGTGAAAAACTGTTTTTT. It translates to CASRRTAGGEKLFF.

The chain links TRBV2 to TRBJ2-5; possibly TRBD2 for D (6 bases). The DNA matches TRBJ2-7 better at its end, which makes the J call doubtful. CDR1 SNHLY and CDR2 FYNNEI come from the germline V gene. The CDR3 contains 15 residues. The DNA of the CDR3 is TGTGCCAGCAGTTGGGCCCCCGGGGGTCCCTACGAGCAGTACTTC. Its translation is CASSWAPGGPYEQYF.